The rows below give T cell receptor beta chains drawn from one sample of a study of chemoradiotherapy in HPV16-positive cancers. Method: immunoSEQ multiplex PCR; TCRdb's copy keeps in-frame clones and lacks some. This repertoire shows more than 12,000 clones, around 90% found once; its top ten account for 2.7%. This specimen was blood, taken from a patient who underwent chemoradiotherapy. The receptors stem from a human donor with HPV-associated anogenital cancer. Each CDR3 is given with its conserved first and last residue. The D gene is left open where the match is weak. Clone size appears in some rows only: once, few, many, or a class for an expanded clone.

d_call j_call clone_size v_call cdr3_nt cdr3_aa
TRBD2 TRBJ2-5 - TRBV5-1 TGCGCCAGCAGGAGTCTACAGACTAGCGGGGGGGCGAGGGAGACCCAGTACTTC CASRSLQTSGGARETQYF
TRBD2 TRBJ2-7 - TRBV9 TGTGCCAGCAGCGCCGGGACTAGCGGCGGCTACGAGCAGTACTTC CASSAGTSGGYEQYF
TRBD1 TRBJ1-2 - TRBV19 TGTGCCAGTACCGGGCGGACAGGCTGGGGCTACACCTTC CASTGRTGWGYTF
- TRBJ1-1 - TRBV15 TGTGCCACCAGCAGAGGTTATACAGATGAAGCTTTCTTT CATSRGYTDEAFF
- TRBJ2-2 - TRBV7-9 TGTGCCAGCAGCCGCCAGGGACCGAACACCGGGGAGCTGTTTTTT CASSRQGPNTGELFF
- TRBJ2-1 - TRBV9 TGTGCCAGCAGCCCTAGTGGCAGGGAGGAGTTCTTC CASSPSGREEFF
- TRBJ1-2 once TRBV27 TGTGCCAGCAGTTTATTTTACAGGGTCTCGTATGGCTACACCTTC CASSLFYRVSYGYTF
- TRBJ1-1 - TRBV2 TGTGCCAGCAGTGGACAACAGGGATTTTGGACTGAAGCTTTCTTT CASSGQQGFWTEAFF
- TRBJ1-2 - TRBV18 TGTGCCAGCTCACCACGAGCAGACTCGACGAATGGCTACACCTTC CASSPRADSTNGYTF
- TRBJ2-7 - TRBV10-3 TGTGCCATCAGTGAGAGGGCTCCCGAGCAGTACTTC CAISERAPEQYF
- TRBJ2-2 - TRBV2 TGTGCCAGCAGTGAAGCTGACGCCGACGGGGAGCTGTTTTTT CASSEADADGELFF
- TRBJ2-1 - TRBV11-3 TGTGCCAGCAGCTTGGAATACCGATGGGACAATGAGCAGTTCTTC CASSLEYRWDNEQFF
- TRBJ2-2 - TRBV6-5 TGTGCCAGCAGTTATGCTAGCACCGGGGAGCTGTTTTTT CASSYASTGELFF
- TRBJ1-1 - TRBV5-1 TGCGCCAGCAGCCCCCTTTCTGACACTGAAGCTTTCTTT CASSPLSDTEAFF
- TRBJ2-7 - TRBV4-1 TGCGCCAGCAGCCTGGGACATAACATCTACGAGCAGTACTTC CASSLGHNIYEQYF
- TRBJ2-1 once TRBV7-3 TGTGCCAGCAGCTCCCCGACGGCCAGCGGAGGGAATGAGCAGTTCTTC CASSSPTASGGNEQFF
- TRBJ2-1 - TRBV2 TGTGCCAGCAGTCCGGCAGGGGGGGGCAATGAGCAGTTCTTC CASSPAGGGNEQFF
- TRBJ2-1 - TRBV11-3 TGTGCCAGCAGAAGAGGGGGACCGCAGTTCTTC CASRRGGPQFF
TRBD2 TRBJ2-1 - TRBV27 TGTGCCAGCAAGTTACTAGCGGGGACTAATGAGCAGTTCTTC CASKLLAGTNEQFF
- TRBJ2-7 - TRBV11-3 TGTGCCAGCAGCTTAGCCAGCCCCGAGCAGTACTTC CASSLASPEQYF
- TRBJ1-4 - TRBV7-6 TGTGCCAGCACCTACGGGCCGGGAACTAATGAAAAACTGTTTTTT CASTYGPGTNEKLFF
TRBD1 TRBJ1-2 - TRBV7-9 TGTGCCAGCAGCTTCCCCGGGACAGGGAAAGGGTATGGCTACACCTTC CASSFPGTGKGYGYTF
- TRBJ2-3 - TRBV27 TGTGCCAGCAGTTTTGGGGGCGGACTGGCCCTTTATACGCAGTATTTT CASSFGGGLALYTQYF
TRBD1 TRBJ1-2 - TRBV19 TGTGCCAGTAGCCGGACAGGGCCATATGGCTACACCTTC CASSRTGPYGYTF
- TRBJ2-5 - TRBV9 TGTGCCAGCAGCGTAGGAGCGCCCCAAGAGACCCAGTACTTC CASSVGAPQETQYF
- TRBJ2-2 once TRBV6-4 TGTGCCAGCAGTTCGAGGGCTCTAGGGGAGCTGTTTTTT CASSSRALGELFF
- TRBJ1-5 - TRBV4-3 TGCGCCAGCAGCCAAGATTTCGGTCAGCCCCAGCATTTT CASSQDFGQPQHF
- TRBJ1-2 - TRBV10-3 TGTGCCATCTTAGAAACAGGGTCTAACTATGGCTACACCTTC CAILETGSNYGYTF
- TRBJ1-2 - TRBV27 TGTGCCAGCAGTTTATATACAGGGAATGGCTACACCTTC CASSLYTGNGYTF
- TRBJ2-5 - TRBV7-2 TGTGCCAGCAGCTACAGTGGTTGGAGGGAGACCCAGTACTTC CASSYSGWRETQYF
- TRBJ2-7 - TRBV5-1 TGCGCCAGCAGCTTGGAAGGGGGGAGCTCCTACGAGCAGTACTTC CASSLEGGSSYEQYF
TRBD2 TRBJ2-1 - TRBV7-2 TGTGCCAGCAGCTGGATTTCGGGGGGGCTAAATGAGCAGTTCTTC CASSWISGGLNEQFF
- TRBJ1-4 - TRBV5-1 TGCGCCAGCGGACTATCATTAACTAATGAAAAACTGTTTTTT CASGLSLTNEKLFF
- TRBJ2-7 - TRBV2 TGTGCCAGCCTCCCCATCGGGGAACAAAGCTCCTACGAGCAGTACTTC CASLPIGEQSSYEQYF
- TRBJ2-1 - TRBV6-6 TGTGCCAGCAGTCCGGGAAAACCCTACAATGAGCAGTTCTTC CASSPGKPYNEQFF
TRBD1 TRBJ1-4 - TRBV30 TGTGCCTGGAGCGCCCGGCGACAGGGCGGTGATGAAAAACTGTTTTTT CAWSARRQGGDEKLFF
TRBD2 TRBJ2-7 few TRBV5-4 TGTGCCAGCAGCCCGGATCTAGCGGGGGATTCCTACGAGCAGTACTTC CASSPDLAGDSYEQYF
- TRBJ1-5 - TRBV4-1 TGCGCCAGCAGCCGCGGGGGGAGCAATCAGCCCCAGCATTTT CASSRGGSNQPQHF
- TRBJ1-1 - TRBV27 TGTGCCAGCAGGGACAGCCGAGGGAACACTGAAGCTTTCTTT CASRDSRGNTEAFF
- TRBJ2-1 - TRBV15 TGTGCCACCAGCAACGGAGGAGGGGCCTACAATGAGCAGTTCTTC CATSNGGGAYNEQFF
TRBD1 TRBJ2-7 - TRBV4-1 TGCGCCAGCAGCCAAGATTGGGACAGAGTCTCCTACGAGCAGTACTTC CASSQDWDRVSYEQYF
- TRBJ2-7 - TRBV6-1 TGTGCCAGCAGCGGCGCTTCCTACGAGCAGTACTTC CASSGASYEQYF
- TRBJ2-7 - TRBV11-2 TGTGCCAGCAGCTTGTGGGGGGGGCGCTACGAGCAGTACTTC CASSLWGGRYEQYF
TRBD1 TRBJ1-2 - TRBV11-2 TGTGCCAGCAGCTCGCTTAACAGGGGTCAGGCGGGCACAACTATGGGCTACACCTTC CASSSLNRGQAGTTMGYTF
- TRBJ2-7 - TRBV5-6 TGTGCCAGCACCATACTTCATCCGACCGGCTACGAGCAGTACTTC CASTILHPTGYEQYF
- TRBJ2-3 - TRBV7-3 TGTGCCAGCAGCTTAGCCGGGGGCCACACAGATACGCAGTATTTT CASSLAGGHTDTQYF
- TRBJ2-7 - TRBV27 TGTGCCAGCCGTCCTAGGACGAACTACGAGCAGTACTTC CASRPRTNYEQYF
TRBD2 TRBJ2-1 - TRBV27 TGTGCCAGCAGTTTATCGGGACTAGTTAGGAATGAGCAGTTCTTC CASSLSGLVRNEQFF
- TRBJ2-4 - TRBV2 TGTGCCAGCAGAGGGAACAGGAGAAACATTCAGTACTTC CASRGNRRNIQYF
TRBD1 TRBJ2-5 - TRBV9 TGTGCCAGCAGCGTATTGCAGGGGGCTGGGACCCAGTACTTC CASSVLQGAGTQYF
- TRBJ1-6 few TRBV18 TGTGCCAGCTCACCATTGGACAGTAATAATTCACCCCTCCACTTT CASSPLDSNNSPLHF
TRBD2 TRBJ2-2 - TRBV4-3 TGCGCCAGCAGCCAGGGGACTAGCGGGGGGAACCCGAACACCGGGGAGCTGTTTTTT CASSQGTSGGNPNTGELFF
- TRBJ1-2 - TRBV18 TGTGCCAGCTCACCAGCGGGGGGCCCTTCGGTCCTCTACACCTTC CASSPAGGPSVLYTF
- TRBJ2-1 - TRBV18 TGTGCCAGCTCACCAGGCGTCAACTCCTACAATGAGCAGTTCTTC CASSPGVNSYNEQFF
- TRBJ1-2 - TRBV19 TGTGCCAGTAGTCGGACCGTTTTGGACTATGGCTACACCTTC CASSRTVLDYGYTF
- TRBJ2-7 once TRBV13 TGTGCCAGCAGCTCACTGGGGGGCAGCTCCTACGAGCAGTACTTC CASSSLGGSSYEQYF